Listed below are T cell receptor beta chains from one sample, sequenced in a study of OX40 agonist ivuxolimab in advanced cancers. Profiling relied on immunoSEQ multiplex PCR, and the TCRdb table lists in-frame clones only, not all of them. The table lists about 34,000 clones, about four fifths of them singletons. The starting material was CD4+ or CD8+ T cells sorted from blood, obtained in a trial of the OX40 agonist ivuxolimab. Source of these receptors: an adult with an advanced solid tumor such as melanoma, head and neck, liver or kidney cancer. The CDR3 runs from the conserved cysteine through the conserved F or W. The order of the fields is D gene, clone size, J gene, V gene, CDR3 DNA, CDR3 protein. D genes are given only for firm matches. The listing skips clone size in some rows; elsewhere it reads once, few, many or a size class.

NA,NA,TRBJ1-1,TRBV5-1,TGCGCCAGCAGCGCCAGGGTGAACACTGAAGCTTTCTTT,CASSARVNTEAFF
NA,few,TRBJ2-5,TRBV6-1,TGTGCCAGCGTCCTCTCGGAGACCCAGTACTTC,CASVLSETQYF
NA,NA,TRBJ1-6,TRBV2,TGTGCCAGCAGTGAGACACGGACCCAACCCCTCCACTTT,CASSETRTQPLHF
TRBD1,NA,TRBJ2-2,TRBV5-4,TGTGCCAGCAGCTCCGGACAGGGATGGACCGGGGAGCTGTTTTTT,CASSSGQGWTGELFF
TRBD1,NA,TRBJ1-2,TRBV4-1,TGCGCCAGCAGAACAGGGGTCGGTGGCTACACCTTC,CASRTGVGGYTF
NA,NA,TRBJ2-3,TRBV7-2,TGTGCCAGCAGCTTAGTAATAGGGCGACTACCTAGCACAGATACGCAGTATTTT,CASSLVIGRLPSTDTQYF
TRBD2,NA,TRBJ2-5,TRBV15,TGTGCCACCACTGGCGGGGGGGACCAAGAGACCCAGTACTTC,CATTGGGDQETQYF
NA,NA,TRBJ2-5,TRBV11-3,TGTGCCAGCAGTGGGGGAGAGACCCAGTACTTC,CASSGGETQYF
NA,NA,TRBJ2-5,TRBV2,TGTGCCAGCAGATCCTTTTCCGGGGAACAAGAGACCCAGTACTTC,CASRSFSGEQETQYF
NA,NA,TRBJ1-1,TRBV7-2,TGTGCCAGCAGCCCGGACCCGAACACTGAAGCTTTCTTT,CASSPDPNTEAFF
TRBD1,NA,TRBJ2-2,TRBV19,TGTGCCAGTAGTATAGGACAGGGCGGTCGGACCGGGGAGCTGTTTTTT,CASSIGQGGRTGELFF
TRBD2,NA,TRBJ2-1,TRBV2,TGTGCCAGCAGCGCCTTAGGAGCGGGAGGGCCTGGATACAATGAGCAGTTCTTC,CASSALGAGGPGYNEQFF
NA,NA,TRBJ2-2,TRBV18,TGTGCCAGCTCACGGGGTCTGCTAAGCCCACTAGGGCGGGTCTTCACCGGGGAGCTGTTTTTT,CASSRGLLSPLGRVFTGELFF
TRBD1,NA,TRBJ1-4,TRBV28,TGTGCCAGCAGTTTACAGGGGGTTCTTGAAAAACTGTTTTTT,CASSLQGVLEKLFF
TRBD2,NA,TRBJ2-5,TRBV7-3,TGTGCCAGCAGCTCAACTAAGGGGACTAGGAAAGAGACCCAGTACTTC,CASSSTKGTRKETQYF
NA,NA,TRBJ2-3,TRBV7-3,TGTGCCAGCAGCGCCGTCAGCCCAGCCCGAGATACGCAGTATTTT,CASSAVSPARDTQYF
TRBD1,NA,TRBJ1-1,TRBV6-1,TGTGCCAGCAGCTTCGCGACAGGGCCGTGGGAAGCTTTCTTT,CASSFATGPWEAFF
TRBD2,NA,TRBJ2-5,TRBV30,TGTGCCTGCCGGGGGGTGGAGACCCAGTACTTC,CACRGVETQYF
TRBD1,NA,TRBJ1-1,TRBV29-1,TGCAGCACGCGACAGGGAAGCGGCACTGAAGCTTTCTTT,CSTRQGSGTEAFF
NA,NA,TRBJ1-2,TRBV5-4,TGTGCCAGCAGAAATACAGGGCCGGGGAACTATGGCTACACCTTC,CASRNTGPGNYGYTF
NA,few,TRBJ1-1,TRBV7-2,TGTGCCAGCAGACGGGACACCTCATACACTGAAGCTTTCTTT,CASRRDTSYTEAFF
TRBD1,NA,TRBJ1-4,TRBV6-1,TGTGCCAGCAGTTTGACAGGGGGCAATGAAAAACTGTTTTTT,CASSLTGGNEKLFF
NA,NA,TRBJ1-6,TRBV15,TGTGCCACCAGCAGAAACCTCCCCGGGCAGGCCAGTTCACCCCTCCACTTT,CATSRNLPGQASSPLHF
NA,NA,TRBJ2-3,TRBV6-1,TGTGCCGCCAGTCCGGTCTTAAGCACAGATACGCAGTATTTT,CAASPVLSTDTQYF
NA,NA,TRBJ2-5,TRBV30,TGTGCCTGGAGCTCATTGGGGGACCAAGAGACCCAGTACTTC,CAWSSLGDQETQYF
TRBD2,NA,TRBJ2-1,TRBV11-2,TGTGCCAGCAGCCGAACTAGCGGATCCTACAATGAGCAGTTCTTC,CASSRTSGSYNEQFF
TRBD1,NA,TRBJ1-2,TRBV19,TGTGCCAGTAGTAGCTCGACAGGGGCTGGGGGCTACACCTTC,CASSSSTGAGGYTF
NA,NA,TRBJ1-2,TRBV28,TGTGCCAGCAGTTTTCAGGGAAAGCAAGGCTACACCTTC,CASSFQGKQGYTF
NA,NA,TRBJ2-4,TRBV7-2,TGTGCCAGCAGCGCGACCCAAAACATTCAGTACTTC,CASSATQNIQYF
NA,NA,TRBJ1-6,TRBV19,TGTGCCAGTAGTATTCGGGACGGGGAGAATTCACCCCTCCACTTT,CASSIRDGENSPLHF
NA,NA,TRBJ1-1,TRBV7-9,TGTGCCAGCAGTCCCCCCCAGGGGTTGAACACTGAAGCTTTCTTT,CASSPPQGLNTEAFF
NA,NA,TRBJ1-1,TRBV27,TGTGCCGGCCCCGGGGGGGCGTATACTGAAGCTTTCTTT,CAGPGGAYTEAFF
TRBD1,NA,TRBJ2-4,TRBV28,TGTGCCAGCAGTTCTCAGGCAGGGGGCTGGAACATTCAGTACTTC,CASSSQAGGWNIQYF
NA,few,TRBJ1-6,TRBV27,TGTGCCAGCAGTTTAGACCGGGGCGGGCCGCATTCACCCCTCCACTTT,CASSLDRGGPHSPLHF
NA,NA,TRBJ2-1,TRBV7-3,TGTGCCAGCAGCTTAAGGCGGAGCTCCTACAATGAGCAGTTCTTC,CASSLRRSSYNEQFF
NA,few,TRBJ2-7,TRBV11-1,TGTGCCAGCAGTTTCTCTAGAATCTACTCCTACGAGCAGTACTTC,CASSFSRIYSYEQYF
TRBD1,NA,TRBJ2-7,TRBV5-4,TGTGCCAGCACCCGGACAGGGGAGACCTACGAGCAGTACTTC,CASTRTGETYEQYF
TRBD2,few,TRBJ2-7,TRBV5-6,TGTGCCAGCAGCTCCCCGAGCGGGAGAACTTACGAGCAGTACTTC,CASSSPSGRTYEQYF
NA,NA,TRBJ2-2,TRBV5-1,TGCGCCAGCAGCTTGGCCCCCGGTGACGGGGAGCTGTTTTTT,CASSLAPGDGELFF
NA,NA,TRBJ1-1,TRBV6-6,TGTGCCAGCACTCCCCAGGGAAAGAACACTGAAGCTTTCTTT,CASTPQGKNTEAFF
NA,NA,TRBJ1-2,TRBV5-1,TGCGCCAGCAGCTTGGCGGGCAGCCCGAACTATGGCTACACCTTC,CASSLAGSPNYGYTF
NA,NA,TRBJ1-5,TRBV6-4,TGTGCCAGCAGTGCCGAACAAAATCAGCCCCAGCATTTT,CASSAEQNQPQHF
NA,NA,TRBJ2-3,TRBV6-7,TGTGCCAGCAGTTACGGCAGGGGTGGGTTTAGGGATACGCAGTATTTT,CASSYGRGGFRDTQYF
TRBD1,once,TRBJ1-2,TRBV28,TGTGCCAGCAGTCCCCCGGTACAGGGGTATGGCTACACCTTC,CASSPPVQGYGYTF
TRBD1,NA,TRBJ2-5,TRBV7-3,TGTGCCAGCAGCTTAATGGGCAGGGGGCATGAGACCCAGTACTTC,CASSLMGRGHETQYF